This T cell receptor (beta chain) was profiled in a study of blood T cell repertoires in COVID-19. Study summary: The United States, Italy and Spain provided the acute and convalescent COVID-19 samples. The analysed material was cDNA or gDNA that came from T cells, B-cell-depleted T cells, or PBMCs.

Clones were read by immunoSEQ multiplex PCR, and TCRdb kept only the in-frame ones, dropping some. Found here are roughly 160,000 clones, roughly 87% of them singletons; the top ten hold roughly 7.3%. Looked up from germline, CDR1 is LGHDT and CDR2 is YNNKEL (reference sequence). This CDR3 contains 13 residues. Trimming removed 10 bases from V and 5 bases from J; junction bases left unmatched: 9. The rearrangement joins TRBV3-1 (or the pseudogene TRBV3-2) to TRBJ1-1; the match to TRBD1 covers 8 bases. This TCR derives from a woman in her 50s who had recovered from COVID-19. Sequenced material: PBMCs or T cells enriched from blood (not recorded which). Written as DNA, the CDR3 is TGTGCCACGTCGACAGGGGAGAGGACTGAAGCTTTCTTT. Translation gives CATSTGERTEAFF.